Below, 5 T cell receptor beta chains from the same sample are listed, as sequenced in a study of cytomegalovirus exposure and HLA in healthy donors. PCR primers comprised 60 Vbeta and 13 Jbeta primers. Measured with immunoSEQ multiplex PCR; TCRdb has only the in-frame clones, and not every one. The profile shows about 150,000 clones, more than 70% of them singletons. Material for sequencing was PBMCs. The receptors derive from a male donor in good health and CMV-seronegative.

The V call is TRBV7-2, the J call TRBJ1-4; no clear D. The V and J ends lost 5 bases and 8 bases respectively, with 15 bases between them. Germline V gene data show CDR1 as SGHTA and CDR2 as FQGNSA. The CDR3 totals 14 residues. For the CDR3, the DNA is TGTGCCAGCAGCCCCTCGCGTAGAGAGGAAAAACTGTTTTTT. This gives the protein CASSPSRREEKLFF.

CDR3 amino acids: CASSPRLAGGTDTQYF. CDR3 nucleotides: TGTGCCAGTAGTCCGCGACTAGCGGGAGGCACAGATACGCAGTATTTT. The chain has TRBV19 and TRBJ2-3; 12 nucleotides align to TRBD2. The V gene's germline CDR1 is LNHDA and CDR2 SQIVND (reference sequence). V trimming: 5 bases; J trimming: 1 base; junction bases outside the gene matches: 4. This CDR3 is 16 amino acids long.

This rearrangement joins TRBV28 to TRBJ2-5, with no clear D. Germline-derived CDR1 and CDR2 are MDHEN and SYDVKM. V lost 3 bases and J 2 bases, leaving 13 bases between the germline ends. The CDR3 loop spans 15 amino acids. This chain's CDR3 is CASSFLGGPQETQYF. CDR3 nucleotide sequence: TGTGCCAGCAGTTTCTTGGGTGGGCCTCAAGAGACCCAGTACTTC.

V is TRBV2 and J is TRBJ1-4, with D unresolved. This CDR3 has 13 amino acids. CDR1 SNHLY and CDR2 FYNNEI come from the germline V gene. The CDR3 coding sequence is TGTGCGGGAGGACGGGAGGCTAATGAAAAACTGTTTTTT. Amino acids: CAGGREANEKLFF.

The chain combines TRBV6-5 with TRBJ1-2; 8 nucleotides match TRBD1. This CDR3 comprises 15 residues. Germline V lookup: CDR1 MNHEY, CDR2 SVGAGI. The junction had 3 bases not matched to a gene; V was cut back by 0 bases and J by 3 bases. The CDR3 protein is CASSYSGQGDYGYTF. DNA for the CDR3: TGTGCCAGCAGTTACTCCGGACAGGGAGACTATGGCTACACCTTC.